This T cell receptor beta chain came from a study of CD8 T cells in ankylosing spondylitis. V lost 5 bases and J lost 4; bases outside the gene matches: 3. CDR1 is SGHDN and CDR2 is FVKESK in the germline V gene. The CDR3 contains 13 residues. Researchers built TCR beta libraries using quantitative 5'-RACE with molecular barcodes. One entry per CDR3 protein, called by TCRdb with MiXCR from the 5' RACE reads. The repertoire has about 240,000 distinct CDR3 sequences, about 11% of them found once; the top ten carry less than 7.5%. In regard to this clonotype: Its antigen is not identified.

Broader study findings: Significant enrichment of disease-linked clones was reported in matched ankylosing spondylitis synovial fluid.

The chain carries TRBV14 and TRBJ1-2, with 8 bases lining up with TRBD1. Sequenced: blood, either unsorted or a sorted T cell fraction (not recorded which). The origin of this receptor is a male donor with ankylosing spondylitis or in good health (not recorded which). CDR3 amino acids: CASSFGQGYGYTF. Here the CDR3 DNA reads TGTGCCAGCAGCTTCGGACAGGGCTATGGCTACACCTTC.